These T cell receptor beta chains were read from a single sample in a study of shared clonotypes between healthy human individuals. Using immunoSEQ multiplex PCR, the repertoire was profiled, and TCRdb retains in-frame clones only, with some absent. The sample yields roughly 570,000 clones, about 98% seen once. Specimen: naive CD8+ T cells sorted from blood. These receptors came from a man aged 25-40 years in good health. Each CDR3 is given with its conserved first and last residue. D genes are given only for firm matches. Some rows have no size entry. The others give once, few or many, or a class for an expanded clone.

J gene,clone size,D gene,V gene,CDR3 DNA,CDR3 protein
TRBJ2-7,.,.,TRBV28,TGTGCCAGCAGTTTTCCCCTTCCTAGGGAACCCTACGAGCAGTACTTC,CASSFPLPREPYEQYF
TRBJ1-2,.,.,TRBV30,TGTGCCTGGAAAAAAGCGTCGTCAGCCTATGGCTACACCTTC,CAWKKASSAYGYTF
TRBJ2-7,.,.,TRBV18,TGTGCCAGCTCACCACTTCCTGGGGACGAGGAGCAGTACTTC,CASSPLPGDEEQYF
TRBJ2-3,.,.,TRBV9,TGTGCCAGCAGCGCGAGATCTTCGACAGGGAGGTACACAGATACGCAGTATTTT,CASSARSSTGRYTDTQYF
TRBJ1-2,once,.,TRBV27,TGTGCCAGCGGTCCCCAGGGTCGGGGCTATGGCTACACCTTC,CASGPQGRGYGYTF
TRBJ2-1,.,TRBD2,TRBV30,TGTGCCTGGAGTGTAGGGGTCCTTAGCGGGAGGGCGGGGAATGAGCAGTTCTTC,CAWSVGVLSGRAGNEQFF
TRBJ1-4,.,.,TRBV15,TGTGCCACCAGCAGAGATCGGGTCCCAGATAAACTGTTTTTT,CATSRDRVPDKLFF
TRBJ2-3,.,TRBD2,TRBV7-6,TGTGCCAGCAGCCTGACTAGCGGGAGGGCCCAGTATTTT,CASSLTSGRAQYF
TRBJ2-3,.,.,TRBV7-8,TGTGCCAGCAGCTCCCCCACGGGGGTCAGATCGGCAGATACGCAGTATTTT,CASSSPTGVRSADTQYF
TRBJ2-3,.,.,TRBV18,TGTGCCAGCTCACCACCGACGGGAGACGTAGCTACGCAGTATTTT,CASSPPTGDVATQYF
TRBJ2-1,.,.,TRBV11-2,TGTGCCAGCAGGCCGAAAGAGAATTTATACAACAATGAGCAGTTCTTC,CASRPKENLYNNEQFF
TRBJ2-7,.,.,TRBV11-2,TGTGCCAGCAGCTTAGCAGGATCTTTTTACGAGCAGTACTTC,CASSLAGSFYEQYF
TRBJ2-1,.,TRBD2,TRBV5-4,TGTGCCAGCAGCTTGGAGCTAGCGGGCCCTGGTTACAATGAGCAGTTCTTC,CASSLELAGPGYNEQFF
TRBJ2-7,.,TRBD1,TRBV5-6,TGTGCCAGCAGCTGGGCCGGGACAGGGGGGTACGAGCAGTACTTC,CASSWAGTGGYEQYF
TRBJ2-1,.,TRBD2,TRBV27,TGTGCCAGCAGTCCCAACCTGGCGGGGGGGTTCTATGAGCAGTTCTTC,CASSPNLAGGFYEQFF
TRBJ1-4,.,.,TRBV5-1,TGCGCCAGCAGCTGGGATTCGGATCCTATAGGACATACTAATGAAAAACTGTTTTTT,CASSWDSDPIGHTNEKLFF
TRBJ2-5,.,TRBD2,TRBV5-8,TGTGCCAGCTCGCATAATGAGCGGGAGATGGAAGAGACCCAGTACTTC,CASSHNEREMEETQYF
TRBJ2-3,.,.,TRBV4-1,TGCGCCAGCATGGGGGCGACAGATACGCAGTATTTT,CASMGATDTQYF
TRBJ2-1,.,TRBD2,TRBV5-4,TGTGCCAGCTTGACTAGCGGGAGTCGGGATGAGCAGTTCTTC,CASLTSGSRDEQFF
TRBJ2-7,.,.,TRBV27,TGTGCCAGCAGTTTGGGTGGCGAGCAGTACTTC,CASSLGGEQYF
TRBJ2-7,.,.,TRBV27,TGTGCCAGCAGTCCCCCCGAGGATCGCGGCGAGCAGTACTTC,CASSPPEDRGEQYF
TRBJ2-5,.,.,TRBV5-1,TGCGCCAGCAGCTTAAGCCCCAGTAGCGGCCAAGAGACCCAGTACTTC,CASSLSPSSGQETQYF
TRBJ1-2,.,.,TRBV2,TGTGCCAGCAGTGGAGACAGGCGCAATGGCTACACCTTC,CASSGDRRNGYTF
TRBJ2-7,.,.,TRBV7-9,TGTGCCAGCAGCTTAGGGAACCAGGTAGCCTACGAGCAGTACTTC,CASSLGNQVAYEQYF
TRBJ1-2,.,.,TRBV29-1,TGCAGCGTTGAGGGAAATAACTATGGCTACACCTTC,CSVEGNNYGYTF
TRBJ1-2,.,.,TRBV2,TGTGCCAGCAGTGAAATAGGGCAGGCACACTATGGCTACACCTTC,CASSEIGQAHYGYTF
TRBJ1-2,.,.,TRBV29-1,TGCAGCGTTCAAGCATTTAACTATGGCTACACCTTC,CSVQAFNYGYTF
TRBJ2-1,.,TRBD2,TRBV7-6,TGTGCCAGCAGCGGGGGACTAGCGGTCTACAATGAGCAGTTCTTC,CASSGGLAVYNEQFF
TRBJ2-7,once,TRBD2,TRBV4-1,TGCGCCAGCAGCACCCACGCGGGGGGAGGCTACGAGCAGTACTTC,CASSTHAGGGYEQYF
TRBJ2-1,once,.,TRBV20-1,TGCAGTGCGGAGCGGCCCAATGAGCAGTTCTTC,CSAERPNEQFF
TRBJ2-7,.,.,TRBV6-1,TGTGCCAGCAGTGAAAGCAGGTCCTCCTACGAGCAGTACTTC,CASSESRSSYEQYF
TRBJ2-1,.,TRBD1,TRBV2,TGTGCCACGGAGACAGGGACGGACGAGGACAATGAGCAGTTCTTC,CATETGTDEDNEQFF
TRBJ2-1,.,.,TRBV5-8,TGTGCCACCCGGAGGAAAACGACCGACGATCATTTTGAGCAGTTCTTC,CATRRKTTDDHFEQFF
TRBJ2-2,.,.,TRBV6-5,TGTGCCAGCAGTAAGATGGACTCCGGGGGCGGGGAGCTGTTTTTT,CASSKMDSGGGELFF
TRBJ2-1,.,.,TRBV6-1,TGTGCCAGCAGTGATTTCGCGTACTCCTACAATGAGCAGTTCTTC,CASSDFAYSYNEQFF
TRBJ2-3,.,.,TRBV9,TGTGCCAGCAGCGCCACGGACGGCACAGATACGCAGTATTTT,CASSATDGTDTQYF
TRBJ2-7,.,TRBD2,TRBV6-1,TGTGCCAGCAGTGAAGATCAGACTAGCGGGAACATGATGACCTACGAGCAGTACTTC,CASSEDQTSGNMMTYEQYF
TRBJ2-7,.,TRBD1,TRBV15,TGTGCCACCAGCAACTCAGGGGGCTACGAGCAGTACTTC,CATSNSGGYEQYF
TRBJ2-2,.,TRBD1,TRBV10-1,TGCGCCAGCGGAAGACAGGGAGGGGAGCTGTTTTTT,CASGRQGGELFF
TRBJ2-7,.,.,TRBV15,TGTGCCACCAGCAGTTCTCCTCGGAGGCAGTACTTC,CATSSSPRRQYF
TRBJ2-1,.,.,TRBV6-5,TGTGCCAGCAGTTTCCTAGCAGGGGTGGGGAATGAGCAGTTCTTC,CASSFLAGVGNEQFF
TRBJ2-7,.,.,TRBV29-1,TGCAGCGTACAGGGACCTACCTACGAGCAGTACTTC,CSVQGPTYEQYF
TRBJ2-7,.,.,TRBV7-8,TGTGCCAGCAGCTTAGCGGGAGAGTCCTACGAGCAGTACTTC,CASSLAGESYEQYF
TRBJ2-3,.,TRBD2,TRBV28,TGTGCCAGCAGTCCAACCGAGACACTAGCGGAGGGGGCAGATACGCAGTATTTT,CASSPTETLAEGADTQYF
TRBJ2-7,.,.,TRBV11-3,TGTGCCAGCAGCCTAGGGGGGGCTAACTCCTACGAGCAGTACTTC,CASSLGGANSYEQYF
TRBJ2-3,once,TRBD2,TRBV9,TGTGCCAGCAGCGCTCCTTCTAGCGGGGCCACAGATACGCAGTATTTT,CASSAPSSGATDTQYF
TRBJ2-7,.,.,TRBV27,TGTGCCAGCAGTCCGGGCCAGATCTACGAGCAGTACTTC,CASSPGQIYEQYF
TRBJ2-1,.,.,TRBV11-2,TGTGCCAGCAGCTCCGCTCCTCCGAGGACCGAGCAGTTCTTC,CASSSAPPRTEQFF
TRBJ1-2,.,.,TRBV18,TGTGCCAGCTCACTTCCGGGGGCTAACTATGGCTACACCTTC,CASSLPGANYGYTF
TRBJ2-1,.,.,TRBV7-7,TGTGCTAGCAGCTTAGCCCCCAGCGGCGGCTCCTACAATGAGCAGTTCTTC,CASSLAPSGGSYNEQFF